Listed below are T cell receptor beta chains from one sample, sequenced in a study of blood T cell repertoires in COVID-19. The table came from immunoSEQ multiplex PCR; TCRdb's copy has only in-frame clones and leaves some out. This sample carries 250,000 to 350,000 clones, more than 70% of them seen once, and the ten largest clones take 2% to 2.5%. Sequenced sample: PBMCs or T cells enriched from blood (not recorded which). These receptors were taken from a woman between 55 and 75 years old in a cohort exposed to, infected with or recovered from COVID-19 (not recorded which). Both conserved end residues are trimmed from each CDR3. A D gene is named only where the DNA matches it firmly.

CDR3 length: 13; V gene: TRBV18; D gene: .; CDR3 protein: ASSPREMGQQGYT
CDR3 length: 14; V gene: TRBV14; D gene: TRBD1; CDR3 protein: ASSQRRGQGADTQY
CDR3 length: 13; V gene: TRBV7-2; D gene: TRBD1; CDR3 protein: ASSLTWQGGGGYT
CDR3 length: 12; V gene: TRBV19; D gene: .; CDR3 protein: ASSRQGGSYEQY
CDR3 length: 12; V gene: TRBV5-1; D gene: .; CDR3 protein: ASSLLGRPDTQY
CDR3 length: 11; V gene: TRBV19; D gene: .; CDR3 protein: ASRKRGSYEQY
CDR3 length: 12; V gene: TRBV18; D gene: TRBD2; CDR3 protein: ASSPRDYTDTQY
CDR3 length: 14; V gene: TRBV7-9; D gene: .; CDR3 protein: ASSPGSGGLLYGYT
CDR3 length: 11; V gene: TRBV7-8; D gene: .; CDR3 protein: ASSLRQGYEQY
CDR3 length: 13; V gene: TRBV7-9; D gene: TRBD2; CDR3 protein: ASSLGLAGVGEQF